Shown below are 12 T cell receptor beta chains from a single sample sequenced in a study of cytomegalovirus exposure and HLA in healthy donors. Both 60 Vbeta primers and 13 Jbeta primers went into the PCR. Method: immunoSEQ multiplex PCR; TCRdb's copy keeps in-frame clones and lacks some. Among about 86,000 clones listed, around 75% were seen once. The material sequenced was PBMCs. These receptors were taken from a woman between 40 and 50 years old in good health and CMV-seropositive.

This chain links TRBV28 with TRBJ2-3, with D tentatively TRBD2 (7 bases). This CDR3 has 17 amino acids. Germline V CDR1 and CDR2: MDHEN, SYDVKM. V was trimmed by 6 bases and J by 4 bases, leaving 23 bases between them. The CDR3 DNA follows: TGTGCCAGCAGCCCCAGGTGGGGGGGGCGTAGCGCAGATACGCAGTATTTT. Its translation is CASSPRWGGRSADTQYF.

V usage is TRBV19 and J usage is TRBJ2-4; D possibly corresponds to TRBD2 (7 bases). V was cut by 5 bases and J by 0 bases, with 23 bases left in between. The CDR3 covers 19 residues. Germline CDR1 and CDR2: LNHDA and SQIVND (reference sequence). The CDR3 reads CASSPQGGGPGTAKNIQYF. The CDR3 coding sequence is TGTGCCAGTAGTCCCCAAGGGGGGGGTCCGGGGACAGCCAAAAACATTCAGTACTTC.

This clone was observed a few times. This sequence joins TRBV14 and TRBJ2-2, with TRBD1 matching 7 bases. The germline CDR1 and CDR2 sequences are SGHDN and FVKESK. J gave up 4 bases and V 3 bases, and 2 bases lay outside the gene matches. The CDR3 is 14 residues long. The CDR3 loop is CASSQNRGTGELFF. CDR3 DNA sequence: TGTGCCAGCAGCCAGAACAGGGGCACCGGGGAGCTGTTTTTT.

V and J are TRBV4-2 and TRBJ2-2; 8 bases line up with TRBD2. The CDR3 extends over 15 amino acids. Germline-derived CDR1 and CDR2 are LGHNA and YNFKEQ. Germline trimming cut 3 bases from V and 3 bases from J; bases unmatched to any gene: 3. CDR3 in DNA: TGTGCCAGCAGCCACGGGGGGGGCGACACCGGGGAGCTGTTTTTT. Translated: CASSHGGGDTGELFF.

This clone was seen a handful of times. The DNA of the CDR3 is TGCGCCAGGAGCACAGGGGGGCTCGACGAGCAGTACTTC. Its translation: CARSTGGLDEQYF. The rearrangement joins TRBV10-1 to TRBJ2-7; 8 positions agree with TRBD1. With 9 bases clipped from V and 5 bases from J, the junction kept 9 bases outside the gene matches. The CDR3 is 13 residues long. Per the germline V gene, CDR1 is WNHNN and CDR2 is SYGVQD (reference sequence).

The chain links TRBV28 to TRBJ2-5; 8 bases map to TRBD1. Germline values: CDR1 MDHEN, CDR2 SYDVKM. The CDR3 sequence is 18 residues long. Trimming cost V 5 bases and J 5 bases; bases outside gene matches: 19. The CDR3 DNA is TGTGCCAGCAGTCCCGCCGGGGCAGGGGGCCCCCAGTACGAGACCCAGTACTTC. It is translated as CASSPAGAGGPQYETQYF.

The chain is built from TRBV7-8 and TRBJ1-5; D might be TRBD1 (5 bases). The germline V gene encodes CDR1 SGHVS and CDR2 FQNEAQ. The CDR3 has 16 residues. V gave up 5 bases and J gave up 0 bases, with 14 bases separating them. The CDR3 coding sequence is TGTGCCAGCAGCCCCGTTGGGGGGAGTAGCAATCAGCCCCAGCATTTT. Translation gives CASSPVGGSSNQPQHF. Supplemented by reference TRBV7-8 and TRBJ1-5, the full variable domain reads GAGVSQSPRYKVAKRGQDVALRCDPISGHVSLFWYQQALGQGPEFLTYFQNEAQLDKSGLPSDRFFAERPEGSVSTLKIQRTQQEDSAVYLCASSPVGGSSNQPQHFGDGTRLSIL.

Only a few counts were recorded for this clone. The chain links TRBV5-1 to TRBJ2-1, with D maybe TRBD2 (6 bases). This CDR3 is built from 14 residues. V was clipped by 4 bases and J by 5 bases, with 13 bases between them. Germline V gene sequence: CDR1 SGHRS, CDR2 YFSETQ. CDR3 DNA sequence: TGCGCCAGCAGCCCCTTAGCGGCCGACAATGAGCAGTTCTTC. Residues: CASSPLAADNEQFF.

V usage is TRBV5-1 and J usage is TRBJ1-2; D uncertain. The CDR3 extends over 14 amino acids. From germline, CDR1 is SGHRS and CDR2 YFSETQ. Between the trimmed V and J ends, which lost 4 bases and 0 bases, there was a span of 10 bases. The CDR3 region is CASSPEAANYGYTF. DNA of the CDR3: TGCGCCAGCAGCCCGGAGGCAGCTAACTATGGCTACACCTTC.

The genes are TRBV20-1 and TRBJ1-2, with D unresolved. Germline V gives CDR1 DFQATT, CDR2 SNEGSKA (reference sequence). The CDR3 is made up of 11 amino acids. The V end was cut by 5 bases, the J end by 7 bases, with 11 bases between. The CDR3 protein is CSAPLEVGYTF. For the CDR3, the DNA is TGCAGTGCTCCTCTAGAGGTTGGCTACACCTTC.

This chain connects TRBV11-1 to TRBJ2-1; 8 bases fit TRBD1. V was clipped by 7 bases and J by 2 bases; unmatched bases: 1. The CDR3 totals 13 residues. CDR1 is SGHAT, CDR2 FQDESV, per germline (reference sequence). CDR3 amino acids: CASTGQAYNEQFF. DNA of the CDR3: TGTGCCAGCACGGGACAGGCCTACAATGAGCAGTTCTTC. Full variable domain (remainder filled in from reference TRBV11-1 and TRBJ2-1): EAEVAQSPRYKITEKSQAVAFWCDPISGHATLYWYRQILGQGPELLVQFQDESVVDDSQLPKDRFSAERLKGVDSTLKIQPAELGDSAMYLCASTGQAYNEQFFGPGTRLTVL.

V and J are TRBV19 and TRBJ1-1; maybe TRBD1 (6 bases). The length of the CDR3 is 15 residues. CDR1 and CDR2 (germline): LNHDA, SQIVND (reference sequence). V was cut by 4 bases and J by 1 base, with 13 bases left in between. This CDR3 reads CASSRYRVGNTEAFF. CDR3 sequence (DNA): TGTGCCAGTAGTAGGTACAGGGTCGGGAACACTGAAGCTTTCTTT.